This passage covers 27 T cell receptor beta chains from one sample sequenced in a study of blood T cell repertoires in COVID-19 (dated by TCRdb to between 2020 and 2021). The library was generated by the immunoSEQ multiplex PCR assay. Drawn from immuneACCESS, this table holds only the in-frame rearrangements with V and J called that TCRdb kept. Clones are partly lost; checked studies trace under half to an unresolved V gene and leave the rest unexplained. The table for this sample lists about 140,000 clones; more than 75% of them were counted only once. The ten largest account for 11% of the sample. Sequencing was done on a sample of PBMCs or T cells enriched from blood (not recorded which). The source is a man aged 55 to 70 who had recovered from COVID-19.

J is TRBJ1-6 and V is TRBV28, with D uncertain. Trimming stripped 7 bases from V and 7 bases from J, with 17 bases between. Germline assignment: CDR1 MDHEN and CDR2 SYDVKM. The CDR3 runs to 15 residues. Here the CDR3 DNA reads TGTGCCAGCACCACTGGAGGCCACGGGAATTCACCCCTCCACTTT. Encoded protein: CASTTGGHGNSPLHF.

This clone came up once. In the same sample, other DNA sequences code for this CDR3. The V gene is TRBV27, the J gene TRBJ2-7, with D hard to call. CDR1 MNHEY and CDR2 SMNVEV come from the germline V gene (reference sequence). The CDR3 contains 11 residues. Between the trimmed V and J ends, which lost 6 bases and 3 bases, there was a span of 6 bases. DNA for the CDR3: TGTGCCAGCAGCTCCTACTACGAGCAGTACTTC. Protein product: CASSSYYEQYF.

The chain is built from TRBV2 and TRBJ2-2; TRBD1 might be the D (5 bases). The germline V gene encodes CDR1 SNHLY and CDR2 FYNNEI. The CDR3 loop spans 17 amino acids. The V gene lost 5 bases and the J gene lost 1 base, with 17 bases spanning the gap. For the CDR3, the DNA is TGTGCCAGCAGTCACGCCGACAGAGACGTGAACACCGGGGAGCTGTTTTTT. It yields the protein CASSHADRDVNTGELFF. The full variable domain, completed using reference TRBV2 and TRBJ2-2, is EPEVTQTPSHQVTQMGQEVILRCVPISNHLYFYWYRQILGQKVEFLVSFYNNEISEKSEIFDDQFSVERPDGSNFTLKIRSTKLEDSAMYFCASSHADRDVNTGELFFGEGSRLTVL.

V and J are TRBV5-8 and TRBJ2-1; 12 bases match TRBD2. V trimming: 4 bases; J trimming: 8 bases; junction bases outside the gene matches: 4. CDR3 size: 14 residues. Germline CDR1 SGHTS, CDR2 YDEGEE. The CDR3 region has the DNA TGTGCCAGCAGCACGGGACTAGCGGGCTATGAGCAGTTCTTC. It translates to CASSTGLAGYEQFF. The full variable domain, rest sourced from reference TRBV5-8 and TRBJ2-1, is EAGVTQSPTHLIKTRGQQATLRCSPISGHTSVYWYQQALGLGLQFLLWYDEGEERNRGNFPPRFSGRQFPNYSSELNVNALELEDSALYLCASSTGLAGYEQFFGPGTRLTVL.

The chain recombines TRBV10-3 with TRBJ1-2; maybe TRBD1 (5 bases). This CDR3 is built from 14 residues. The V and J ends lost 6 bases and 1 base respectively, with 12 bases between them. Germline loops: CDR1 ENHRY, CDR2 SYGVKD. The CDR3 bases are TGTGCCATCAGCATCGGGGGAGGTAACTATGGCTACACCTTC. This encodes CAISIGGGNYGYTF.

CDR3 bases: TGCGCCAGCAGCCCCGGGACTTTTTTGAGCTCCTACGAGCAGTACTTC. Protein: CASSPGTFLSSYEQYF. This rearrangement joins TRBV5-1 to TRBJ2-7; TRBD2 is a possible D gene (6 bases). V lost 4 bases and J lost 0, with 17 bases in between. Germline CDR1 is SGHRS and CDR2 is YFSETQ. This CDR3 comprises 16 residues.

The chain combines TRBV3-1 (or the pseudogene TRBV3-2) with TRBJ2-1; TRBD2 aligns across 7 bases. The V gene end was trimmed by 3 bases and the J gene end by 0 bases; junction bases not matched to a gene: 14. Germline loops: CDR1 LGHDT, CDR2 YNNKEL (reference sequence). The length of the CDR3 is 19 residues. CDR3 sequence reads: CASSHSAGAAPSSYNEQFF. CDR3 coding DNA: TGTGCCAGCAGCCACTCCGCGGGAGCGGCGCCTAGCTCCTACAATGAGCAGTTCTTC.

The chain couples TRBV18 to TRBJ1-4; a weak D match, TRBD1 (6 bases). Germline CDR1 reads KGHSH; CDR2 reads LQKENI. The CDR3 sequence is 16 residues long. V lost 6 bases, J lost 5 bases, and 19 bases lay in between. The CDR3, as DNA: TGTGCCAGCTCGCAATCCCCAGGGGTCGGGAATGAAAAACTGTTTTTT. Residues: CASSQSPGVGNEKLFF. The variable domain in full, with the rest retrieved from reference TRBV18 and TRBJ1-4, is NAGVMQNPRHLVRRRGQEARLRCSPMKGHSHVYWYRQLPEEGLKFMVYLQKENIIDESGMPKERFSAEFPKEGPSILRIQQVVRGDSAAYFCASSQSPGVGNEKLFFGSGTQLSVL.

The CDR3 sequence is CATSDPDSGSYNEQFF. The CDR3, as DNA: TGTGCCACCAGTGACCCAGACAGCGGGAGCTACAATGAGCAGTTCTTC. The rearrangement joins TRBV24-1 to TRBJ2-1; 8 bases are shared with TRBD2. From germline, CDR1 is KGHDR and CDR2 SFDVKD. J was trimmed by 3 bases and V by 4 bases; bases with no gene match: 7. The CDR3 runs to 16 residues.

The V call is TRBV3-1 (or the pseudogene TRBV3-2), the J call TRBJ2-1; maybe TRBD1 (6 bases). Germline CDR1 LGHDT, CDR2 YNNKEL (reference sequence). V shed 4 bases and J shed 10 bases, with 20 bases lying between them. The CDR3 consists of 15 residues. CDR3 region: CASSLGPGIGGEQFF. In DNA, the CDR3 is TGTGCCAGCAGCCTCGGCCCAGGTATTGGGGGCGAGCAGTTCTTC.

This chain links TRBV10-2 with TRBJ1-2; D may be TRBD1 (6 bases). V lost 5 bases to trimming and J lost 0 bases, with 25 bases between them. The CDR3 extends over 19 amino acids. Looked up from germline, CDR1 is WSHSY and CDR2 is SAAADI. This CDR3 reads CASSKIGRTAALANYGYTF. The CDR3 DNA is TGCGCCAGCAGTAAAATTGGTAGGACAGCGGCGTTAGCTAACTATGGCTACACCTTC.

The gene calls are TRBV7-9 and TRBJ1-3; TRBD1 agrees at 9 bases. The CDR3 covers 19 residues. J gave up 0 bases and V 5 bases, and 14 bases lay outside the gene matches. Germline values: CDR1 SEHNR, CDR2 FQNEAQ (reference sequence). In DNA form, the CDR3 reads TGTGCCAGCAGCCCTCCGGGACAGGGTGGGCCAAGCTCTGGAAACACCATATATTTT. It specifies CASSPPGQGGPSSGNTIYF.

The gene calls are TRBV28 and TRBJ1-4; 7 bases are a match to TRBD1. CDR3 size: 12 residues. Germline V lookup: CDR1 MDHEN, CDR2 SYDVKM. Trimming took 6 bases from V and 10 from J; bases not matched to a gene: 5. The CDR3 DNA follows: TGTGCCAGCAGGGAGACAGGGTTAAAACTGTTTTTT. It specifies CASRETGLKLFF.

The chain links TRBV14 to TRBJ1-2; weak D call: TRBD1 (5 bases). Germline CDR1 is SGHDN and CDR2 is FVKESK. The CDR3 has 13 amino acids. V dropped 3 bases and J dropped 5 bases, with 10 bases sitting between them. CDR3 DNA sequence: TGTGCCAGCAGCCACTGGACAAGTTATGGCTACACCTTC. It yields the protein CASSHWTSYGYTF.

The chain joins TRBV27 to TRBJ1-1; D is unresolved. CDR1 and CDR2 (germline): MNHEY, SMNVEV (reference sequence). Trimming took off 3 bases at V and 1 base at J, with 6 bases between the two ends. The CDR3 has 13 amino acids. CDR3 amino acids: CASSFRQNTEAFF. In DNA, the CDR3 is TGTGCCAGCAGTTTTAGACAGAACACTGAAGCTTTCTTT.

The chain links TRBV24-1 to TRBJ2-2, with 8 bases that match TRBD2. V was pared by 3 bases and J by 7 bases, with 9 bases of the junction left unmatched. Germline CDR1 KGHDR, CDR2 SFDVKD. The CDR3 extends over 16 amino acids. This CDR3 reads CATSDPGRGDNGELFF. CDR3 nucleotide sequence: TGTGCCACCAGTGATCCCGGGAGGGGAGACAACGGGGAGCTGTTTTTT.

V usage is TRBV15 and J usage is TRBJ1-2; D perhaps matches TRBD1 (6 bases). Between the trimmed V and J ends, which lost 6 bases and 7 bases, there was a span of 15 bases. The CDR3 is 13 residues long. The germline V gene encodes CDR1 LNHNV and CDR2 YYDKDF (reference sequence). This chain's CDR3 is CATSGAKGGGYTF. The CDR3 DNA is TGTGCCACCAGTGGGGCAAAAGGGGGTGGCTACACCTTC.

The chain joins TRBV6-5 to TRBJ2-1; D gene uncertain. Trimming removed 8 bases from V and 8 bases from J, with 16 bases in between. Per the germline V gene, CDR1 is MNHEY and CDR2 is SVGAGI. This CDR3 contains 13 residues. CDR3 sequence (DNA): TGTGCCAGCTGCCCGACTGCGAGCGATGAGCAGTTCTTC. This codes for CASCPTASDEQFF.

Of note for this clone: One end of the junction does not line up with germline, which may come from a read error. This chain uses TRBV7-3 with TRBJ1-2, with TRBD1 matching 7 bases. This CDR3 comprises 13 residues. In germline, CDR1 is SGHTA, CDR2 FQGTGA. The CDR3 DNA sequence: TGTGCCAGCAGCTTAACGTTAGGGGGCCCCTACGCCTTC. It encodes CASSLTLGGPYAF.

The DNA of the CDR3 is TGTGCCAGCAGCTTCCTAGCGGGAGGGCCGCACGAGCAGTTCTTC. It specifies CASSFLAGGPHEQFF. J is TRBJ2-1 and V is TRBV13, with 12 bases that match TRBD2. V was clipped by 3 bases and J by 10 bases; unmatched bases: 7. CDR3 length: 15 residues. Germline CDR1 PRHDT, CDR2 FYEKMQ (reference sequence). The complete variable domain, with remaining parts taken from reference TRBV13 and TRBJ2-1, reads AAGVIQSPRHLIKEKRETATLKCYPIPRHDTVYWYQQGPGQDPQFLISFYEKMQSDKGSIPDRFSAQQFSDYHSELNMSSLELGDSALYFCASSFLAGGPHEQFFGPGTRLTVL.

CDR3 DNA: TGTGCCAGCAGCCGGGGACTGTCCCGGGCTGAGCAGTTCTTC. This translates into CASSRGLSRAEQFF. V gene TRBV3-1 (or the pseudogene TRBV3-2) combines with J gene TRBJ2-1, with TRBD2 as a possible D gene (6 bases). The CDR3 loop spans 14 amino acids. CDR1 is LGHDT and CDR2 is YNNKEL in the germline V gene (reference sequence). The V and J ends lost 4 bases and 9 bases respectively, with 16 bases between them.

The V and J genes are TRBV2 and TRBJ2-7, with a possible D match to TRBD2 (6 bases). Germline assignment: CDR1 SNHLY and CDR2 FYNNEI. The CDR3 extends over 14 amino acids. The germline V and J ends were trimmed by 6 bases and 2 bases, with 14 bases remaining between them. The CDR3 loop reads CASRYRDLAYEQYF. CDR3 nucleotide sequence: TGTGCCAGCAGGTACCGGGACTTGGCCTACGAGCAGTACTTC.

V and J are TRBV15 and TRBJ1-2; D unclear. Per germline, CDR1 LNHNV and CDR2 YYDKDF (reference sequence). The CDR3 consists of 15 residues. Trimming stripped 0 bases from V and 0 bases from J, with 8 bases between. CDR3: CATSREAGTNYGYTF. The CDR3 bases are TGTGCCACCAGCAGAGAAGCAGGTACTAACTATGGCTACACCTTC.

This clone occurred a few times. This rearrangement joins TRBV18 to TRBJ1-3; a weak D match, TRBD1 (6 bases). V was trimmed by 4 bases and J by 4 bases, leaving 14 bases between them. CDR1 and CDR2 (germline): KGHSH, LQKENI. CDR3 length: 15 amino acids. CDR3: CASSRQVTLGNTIYF. The CDR3 DNA reads TGTGCCAGCTCACGACAGGTGACTCTGGGAAACACCATATATTTT.

This clone has a handful of counts. The V gene is TRBV3-1 (or the pseudogene TRBV3-2), the J gene TRBJ1-4, with a possible D match to TRBD1 (5 bases). Deletions cut 1 base from V and 7 bases from J, with 16 bases between. Germline loops: CDR1 LGHDT, CDR2 YNNKEL (reference sequence). This CDR3 comprises 16 residues. The CDR3 region has the DNA TGTGCCAGCAGCCAAGCCGGGTGGGGGGATGGTGAAAAACTGTTTTTT. Amino acids: CASSQAGWGDGEKLFF.

This clone is a singleton in its sample. This rearrangement joins TRBV13 to TRBJ1-5; a possible D gene is TRBD1 (6 bases). Trimming took off 0 bases at V and 9 bases at J, with 12 bases between the two ends. The germline V gene has CDR1 PRHDT and CDR2 FYEKMQ (reference sequence). This CDR3 has 14 amino acids. The CDR3, as DNA: TGTGCCAGCAGCTTAGGGACAGGCGCATGGCCCCAGCATTTT. This encodes CASSLGTGAWPQHF.

The chain has TRBV15 and TRBJ2-7; unclear D gene. V lost 1 base, J lost 0 bases, and 7 bases lay in between. The germline CDR1 and CDR2 sequences are LNHNV and YYDKDF (reference sequence). The CDR3 totals 14 residues. CDR3 sequence (DNA): TGTGCCACCAGCAGAGGGGCAGGCTCCTACGAGCAGTACTTC. Its protein is CATSRGAGSYEQYF.